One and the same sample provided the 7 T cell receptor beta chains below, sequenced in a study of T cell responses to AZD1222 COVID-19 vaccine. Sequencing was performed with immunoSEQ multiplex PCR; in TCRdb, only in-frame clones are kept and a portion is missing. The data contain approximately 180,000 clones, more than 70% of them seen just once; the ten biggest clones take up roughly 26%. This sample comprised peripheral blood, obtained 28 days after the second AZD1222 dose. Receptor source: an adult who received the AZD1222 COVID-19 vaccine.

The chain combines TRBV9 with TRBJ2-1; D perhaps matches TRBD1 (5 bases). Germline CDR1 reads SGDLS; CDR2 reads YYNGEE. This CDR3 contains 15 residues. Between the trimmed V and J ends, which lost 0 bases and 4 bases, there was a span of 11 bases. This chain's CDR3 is CASSVAETAYNEQFF. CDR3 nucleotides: TGTGCCAGCAGCGTAGCGGAGACAGCATACAATGAGCAGTTCTTC.

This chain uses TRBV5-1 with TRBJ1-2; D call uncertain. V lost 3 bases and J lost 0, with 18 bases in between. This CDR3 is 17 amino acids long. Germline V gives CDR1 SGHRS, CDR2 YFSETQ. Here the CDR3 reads CASSSSRGTPTNYGYTF. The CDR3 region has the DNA TGCGCCAGCAGCTCCTCCCGGGGTACACCCACTAACTATGGCTACACCTTC.

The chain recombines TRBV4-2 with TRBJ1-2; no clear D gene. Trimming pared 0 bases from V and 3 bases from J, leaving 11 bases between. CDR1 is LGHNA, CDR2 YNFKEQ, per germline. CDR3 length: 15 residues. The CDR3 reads CASSQEGGRDYGYTF. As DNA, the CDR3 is TGTGCCAGCAGCCAAGAGGGAGGGCGCGACTATGGCTACACCTTC.

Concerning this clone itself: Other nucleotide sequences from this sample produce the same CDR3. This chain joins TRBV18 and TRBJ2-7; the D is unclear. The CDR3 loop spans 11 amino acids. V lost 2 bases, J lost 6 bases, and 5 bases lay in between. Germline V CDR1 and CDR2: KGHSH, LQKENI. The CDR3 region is CASSPGSEQYF. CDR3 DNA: TGTGCCAGCTCACCAGGGTCCGAGCAGTACTTC.

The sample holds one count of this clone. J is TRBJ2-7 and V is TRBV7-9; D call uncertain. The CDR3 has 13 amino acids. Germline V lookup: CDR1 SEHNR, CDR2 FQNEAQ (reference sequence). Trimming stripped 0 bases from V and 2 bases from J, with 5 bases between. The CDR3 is CASSLASPYEQYF. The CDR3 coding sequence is TGTGCCAGCAGCTTAGCGTCCCCCTACGAGCAGTACTTC.

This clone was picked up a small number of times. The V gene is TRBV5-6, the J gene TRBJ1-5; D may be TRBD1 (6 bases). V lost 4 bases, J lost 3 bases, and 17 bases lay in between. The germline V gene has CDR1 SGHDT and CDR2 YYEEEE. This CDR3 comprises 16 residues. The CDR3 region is CASSRSFGTHNQPQHF. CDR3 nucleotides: TGTGCCAGCAGCCGGTCATTTGGGACACACAATCAGCCCCAGCATTTT.

The CDR3 region is CASSHSGSRKTQYF. CDR3 nucleotide sequence: TGTGCCAGCAGCCACAGCGGGAGTAGGAAGACCCAGTACTTC. This chain joins TRBV7-2 and TRBJ2-5; 8 bases line up with TRBD2. J gave up 6 bases and V 5 bases, and 8 bases lay outside the gene matches. The germline CDR1 and CDR2 sequences are SGHTA and FQGNSA. CDR3 length: 14 amino acids.